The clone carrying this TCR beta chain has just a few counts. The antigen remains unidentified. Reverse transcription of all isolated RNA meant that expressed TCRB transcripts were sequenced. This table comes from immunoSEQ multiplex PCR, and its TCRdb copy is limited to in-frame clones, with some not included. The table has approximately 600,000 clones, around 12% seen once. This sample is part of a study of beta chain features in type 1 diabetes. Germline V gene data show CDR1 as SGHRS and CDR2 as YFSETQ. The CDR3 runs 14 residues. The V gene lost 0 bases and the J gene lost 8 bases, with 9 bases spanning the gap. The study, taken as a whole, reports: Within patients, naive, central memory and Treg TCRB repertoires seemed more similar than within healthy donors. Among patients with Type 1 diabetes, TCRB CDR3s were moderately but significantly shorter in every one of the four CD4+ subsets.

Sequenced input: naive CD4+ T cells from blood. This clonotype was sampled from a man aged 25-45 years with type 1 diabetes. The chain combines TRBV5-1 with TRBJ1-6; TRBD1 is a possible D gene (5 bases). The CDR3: CASSLGREYSPLHF. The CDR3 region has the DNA TGCGCCAGCAGCTTGGGCAGGGAATATTCACCCCTCCACTTT.